These 29 T cell receptor beta chains were all obtained from the same sample, sequenced in a study of CD8 T cells in Susac syndrome. A quantity of roughly 0.5 to 1 ug RNA underwent reverse transcription using random hexamers. Each CDR3 protein is one row after TCRdb ran MiXCR on the immunoSEQ multiplex PCR reads. This sample has 400,000 to 550,000 distinct CDR3 sequences, with more than 70% found just once. What was sequenced was CD8+ T cells from PBMCs. These receptors all come from a human donor with multiple sclerosis.

This clonotype was recorded once. CDR3 bases: TGTGCCTGGACCGTGACCGTGAACACTGAAGCTTTCTTT. Amino acids: CAWTVTVNTEAFF. V gene TRBV30 combines with J gene TRBJ1-1, with unresolved D. Germline-derived CDR1 and CDR2 are GTSNPN and SVGIG (reference sequence). This CDR3 is built from 13 residues. V shed 4 bases and J shed 0 bases, with 9 bases lying between them.

The chain recombines TRBV10-3 with TRBJ1-2; 7 nucleotides align to TRBD1. CDR3 size: 15 residues. Per germline, CDR1 ENHRY and CDR2 SYGVKD. Germline trimming cut 3 bases from V and 4 bases from J; bases unmatched to any gene: 8. The CDR3 protein is CAISEEGGSSYGYTF. DNA for the CDR3: TGTGCCATCAGTGAAGAAGGGGGCTCCAGCTATGGCTACACCTTC.

The chain combines TRBV7-9 with TRBJ2-1; 9 nucleotides line up with TRBD2. Unmatched junction bases numbered 15, after V lost 6 bases and J lost 0 bases. Germline V gene lookup returns CDR1 SEHNR and CDR2 FQNEAQ (reference sequence). CDR3 length equals 19 residues. CDR3 protein: CASRVKGREGPDSYNEQFF. CDR3 in DNA: TGTGCCAGCAGGGTCAAGGGGCGGGAGGGCCCCGACTCCTACAATGAGCAGTTCTTC.

The chain couples TRBV3-1 to TRBJ1-3; D is uncertain. V was trimmed by 0 bases and J by 2 bases, leaving 8 bases between them. Germline lookup yields CDR1 LGHDT and CDR2 YNNKEL (reference sequence). CDR3 length: 15 residues. The CDR3 sequence: CASSQDTKTGNTIYF. DNA of the CDR3: TGTGCCAGCAGCCAAGATACCAAAACTGGAAACACCATATATTTT.

J is TRBJ2-7 and V is TRBV20-1; 10 bases fit TRBD1. The CDR3 runs to 14 residues. Germline CDR1 is DFQATT and CDR2 is SNEGSKA (reference sequence). The V gene end was trimmed by 0 bases and the J gene end by 5 bases; junction bases not matched to a gene: 4. CDR3 amino acids: CSARDWDRGHEQYF. CDR3 DNA sequence: TGCAGTGCTAGAGATTGGGACAGGGGCCACGAGCAGTACTTC.

The CDR3: CASSQDRSDTIYF. CDR3 DNA sequence: TGTGCCAGCAGCCAAGATCGGTCCGACACCATATATTTT. The chain couples TRBV4-2 to TRBJ1-3; D unresolved. The CDR3 has 13 amino acids. The V and J ends lost 0 bases and 8 bases respectively, with 8 bases between them. Germline V lookup: CDR1 LGHNA, CDR2 YNFKEQ.

The chain is built from TRBV3-1 and TRBJ2-3; 10 bases agree with TRBD2. The CDR3 spans 16 residues. Trimming removed 6 bases from V and 0 bases from J; junction bases left unmatched: 6. Germline CDR1 is LGHDT and CDR2 is YNNKEL (reference sequence). CDR3 bases: TGTGCCAGCAGGGCTAGCGGGGGCCTCAGCACAGATACGCAGTATTTT. This gives the protein CASRASGGLSTDTQYF.

The genes are TRBV30 and TRBJ2-7; no clear D gene. Germline assignment: CDR1 GTSNPN and CDR2 SVGIG (reference sequence). The length of the CDR3 is 16 residues. V lost 0 bases and J 3 bases, leaving 18 bases between the germline ends. The CDR3: CAWSVGPDPVLYEQYF. For the CDR3, the DNA is TGTGCCTGGAGTGTAGGTCCGGACCCCGTGCTCTACGAGCAGTACTTC. Combining the CDR3 with reference TRBV30 and TRBJ2-7 gives the whole variable domain SQTIHQWPATLVQPVGSPLSLECTVEGTSNPNLYWYRQAAGRGLQLLFYSVGIGQISSEVPQNLSASRPQDRQFILSSKKLLLSDSGFYLCAWSVGPDPVLYEQYFGPGTRLTVT.

This clonotype was picked up a small number of times. The chain combines TRBV30 with TRBJ2-5; no clear D. Trimming stripped 0 bases from V and 5 bases from J, with 10 bases between. This CDR3 is 13 amino acids long. Germline loops: CDR1 GTSNPN, CDR2 SVGIG (reference sequence). The CDR3 reads CAWSVTGGETQYF. CDR3 DNA: TGTGCCTGGAGTGTAACGGGCGGCGAGACCCAGTACTTC.

This chain uses TRBV4-1 with TRBJ1-3; the D is unclear. Trimming removed 0 bases from V and 0 bases from J, with 9 bases in between. Germline CDR1 reads MGHRA; CDR2 reads YSYEKL. This CDR3 contains 16 residues. The CDR3 sequence is CASSQDLGSSGNTIYF. The CDR3 DNA reads TGCGCCAGCAGCCAAGATCTCGGGTCCTCTGGAAACACCATATATTTT.

This clonotype appeared a few times. The chain is built from TRBV2 and TRBJ1-5; D may be TRBD1 (5 bases). CDR3 size: 15 residues. V lost 4 bases and J 0 bases, leaving 10 bases between the germline ends. Germline values: CDR1 SNHLY, CDR2 FYNNEI. The DNA of the CDR3 is TGTGCCAGCAGTGGAAGACAGTCTAGCAATCAGCCCCAGCATTTT. This codes for CASSGRQSSNQPQHF.

The rearrangement joins TRBV3-1 to TRBJ2-7, with TRBD2 as a possible D gene (5 bases). Germline V gene lookup returns CDR1 LGHDT and CDR2 YNNKEL (reference sequence). The CDR3 extends over 17 amino acids. The ends were cut back, 2 bases at V and 5 bases at J, with 22 bases in the middle. The CDR3 here is CASSQRGVEAAGDEQYF. The CDR3 DNA is TGTGCCAGCAGCCAAAGAGGCGTGGAAGCTGCCGGGGACGAGCAGTACTTC.

The chain is built from TRBV15 and TRBJ1-5, with D possibly TRBD1 on 5 matching bases. The CDR3 consists of 17 residues. Trimming stripped 0 bases from V and 0 bases from J, with 12 bases between. CDR1 is LNHNV and CDR2 is YYDKDF in the germline V gene (reference sequence). This chain's CDR3 is CATSRDLSGYSNQPQHF. The DNA for the CDR3 is TGTGCCACCAGCAGAGATCTGTCAGGGTATAGCAATCAGCCCCAGCATTTT.

The CDR3 loop is CASSINSGRLHEQYF. The CDR3 DNA sequence: TGTGCCAGTAGTATTAATAGCGGGAGACTCCACGAGCAGTACTTC. This sequence joins TRBV19 and TRBJ2-7; 9 bases map to TRBD2. CDR3 length: 15 residues. J was trimmed by 5 bases and V by 3 bases; bases with no gene match: 8. Per the germline V gene, CDR1 is LNHDA and CDR2 is SQIVND (reference sequence).

The J gene is TRBJ2-6, the V gene TRBV7-9; 7 bases line up with TRBD1. The V gene end was trimmed by 5 bases and the J gene end by 4 bases; junction bases not matched to a gene: 5. Germline CDR1 SEHNR, CDR2 FQNEAQ (reference sequence). The CDR3 has 15 residues. CDR3 in amino acids: CASSPTGIGANVLTF. The CDR3 nucleotides are TGTGCCAGCAGCCCGACAGGGATAGGGGCCAACGTCCTGACTTTC. Filled out from reference TRBV7-9 and TRBJ2-6, the complete variable domain reads DTGVSQNPRHKITKRGQNVTFRCDPISEHNRLYWYRQTLGQGPEFLTYFQNEAQLEKSRLLSDRFSAERPKGSFSTLEIQRTEQGDSAMYLCASSPTGIGANVLTFGAGSRLTVL.

A few counts support this clonotype. The chain combines TRBV6-1 with TRBJ2-5; D gene unclear. There are 15 residues in the CDR3. Trimming stripped 1 base from V and 0 bases from J, with 9 bases between. CDR1 is MNHNS and CDR2 is SASEGT in the germline V gene. CDR3 residues: CASSEGAVNQETQYF. For the CDR3, the DNA is TGTGCCAGCAGTGAAGGGGCAGTCAACCAAGAGACCCAGTACTTC.

The chain combines TRBV7-9 with TRBJ1-1; 7 bases map to TRBD1. Germline CDR1 SEHNR, CDR2 FQNEAQ (reference sequence). J was trimmed by 1 base and V by 5 bases; bases with no gene match: 7. There are 15 residues in the CDR3. The CDR3 bases are TGTGCCAGCAGCCCGTGGACAGGTCAGAACACTGAAGCTTTCTTT. This codes for CASSPWTGQNTEAFF.

V is TRBV9 and J is TRBJ2-3, with TRBD2 matching 12 bases. V lost 4 bases, J lost 7 bases, and 10 bases stayed unmatched. The CDR3 covers 16 residues. The germline gives CDR1 SGDLS, CDR2 YYNGEE. The DNA for the CDR3 is TGTGCCAGCAGCCCTTGGACTAGCGGGGTCCGCAATACGCAGTATTTT. It encodes CASSPWTSGVRNTQYF.

The chain is built from TRBV10-3 and TRBJ2-1; TRBD2 aligns across 8 bases. Per the germline V gene, CDR1 is ENHRY and CDR2 is SYGVKD. After removal of 3 bases from V and 7 bases from J, the junction contained 11 bases not matched to a gene. The CDR3 is 16 residues long. Here the CDR3 reads CAISDHAGTSLNEQFF. The CDR3 DNA sequence: TGTGCCATCAGTGATCATGCCGGGACTAGTTTAAATGAGCAGTTCTTC.

This clonotype was detected a few times. This sequence joins TRBV6-5 and TRBJ2-2; D remains ambiguous. The V end was cut by 0 bases, the J end by 8 bases, with 4 bases between. The germline gives CDR1 MNHEY, CDR2 SVGAGI. This CDR3 comprises 12 residues. The CDR3 DNA reads as TGTGCCAGCAGTTACTCTGGGGGGGAGCTGTTTTTT. Amino acids: CASSYSGGELFF.

This clonotype occurred once. The chain couples TRBV4-1 to TRBJ1-2; D gene ambiguous. V was shortened by 3 bases and J by 4 bases, with 12 bases between the two germline ends. The CDR3 runs to 14 residues. Looked up from germline, CDR1 is MGHRA and CDR2 is YSYEKL. The CDR3 DNA reads as TGCGCCAGCAGCCAGACCACAAGCTCCTATGGCTACACCTTC. This encodes CASSQTTSSYGYTF.

Concerning this clonotype: In this CDR3 the conserved last residue, phenylalanine or tryptophan, is missing, so a read error is likely. It is unclear where the CDR3 begins or ends on the DNA, so no DNA is shown, and the CDR3 is as TCRdb lists it. This chain links TRBV29-1 with TRBJ1-1; the table's D call, TRBD1, was not checked against the DNA. The CDR3 is 13 residues long, counting both termini. Germline V gene sequence: CDR1 SQVTM, CDR2 ANQGSEA. CDR3 protein: CSVDDRADTEAFL.

This chain joins TRBV28 and TRBJ2-2, with 12 bases matching TRBD2. J lost 8 bases, V lost 0 bases, and 4 bases had no gene match. Germline values: CDR1 MDHEN, CDR2 SYDVKM. The CDR3 loop spans 16 amino acids. CDR3 sequence: CASSLWTSGSYGELFF. CDR3 bases: TGTGCCAGCAGTTTATGGACTAGCGGGAGTTATGGGGAGCTGTTTTTT.

This chain joins TRBV27 and TRBJ2-1; 9 positions agree with TRBD2. Germline V gene sequence: CDR1 MNHEY, CDR2 SMNVEV (reference sequence). V was pared by 6 bases and J by 6 bases, with 6 bases of the junction left unmatched. This CDR3 comprises 14 residues. The CDR3, as DNA: TGTGCCAGCAGACCGGGACTAGCCCCCAATGAGCAGTTCTTC. Residues: CASRPGLAPNEQFF.

This clonotype was seen a few times. V gene TRBV4-1 combines with J gene TRBJ2-7; D unresolved. There are 14 residues in the CDR3. V lost 4 bases and J 4 bases, leaving 14 bases between the germline ends. CDR1 is MGHRA, CDR2 YSYEKL, per germline. CDR3 DNA sequence: TGCGCCAGCAGCCCTGAAGGACGGCTTTACGAGCAGTACTTC. Its translation is CASSPEGRLYEQYF.

V usage is TRBV5-1 and J usage is TRBJ2-3; 8 bases line up with TRBD2. Germline CDR1 SGHRS, CDR2 YFSETQ. Losses at the gene ends were 0 bases for V and 6 bases for J; bases not matched to a gene: 6. The CDR3 contains 15 residues. The CDR3 sequence is CASSLAVAGQDTQYF. DNA of the CDR3: TGCGCCAGCAGCTTGGCCGTAGCGGGGCAGGATACGCAGTATTTT.

The chain recombines TRBV30 with TRBJ1-5, with D possibly TRBD1 on 6 matching bases. The length of the CDR3 is 12 residues. Deletions cut 4 bases from V and 9 bases from J, with 13 bases between. Germline V gene lookup returns CDR1 GTSNPN and CDR2 SVGIG (reference sequence). The CDR3 sequence: CAWNRDLGPQHF. The CDR3 bases are TGTGCCTGGAACAGGGACTTAGGGCCCCAGCATTTT.

The J gene is TRBJ1-3, the V gene TRBV20-1; D is uncertain. Trimming removed 8 bases at V and 7 bases at J, with 15 bases between. This CDR3 is 12 amino acids long. CDR1 and CDR2 from the germline V gene are DFQATT and SNEGSKA (reference sequence). Written as DNA, the CDR3 is TGCAGTACGATTACCGCTCGGAACACCATATATTTT. This codes for CSTITARNTIYF.

The V gene is TRBV6-1, the J gene TRBJ1-1; no definite D call. Trimming removed 3 bases from V and 4 bases from J, with 12 bases in between. Germline-derived CDR1 and CDR2 are MNHNS and SASEGT. The CDR3 is 14 amino acids. CDR3: CASSEVEEATEAFF. The CDR3 DNA is TGTGCCAGCAGTGAGGTAGAAGAGGCCACTGAAGCTTTCTTT.